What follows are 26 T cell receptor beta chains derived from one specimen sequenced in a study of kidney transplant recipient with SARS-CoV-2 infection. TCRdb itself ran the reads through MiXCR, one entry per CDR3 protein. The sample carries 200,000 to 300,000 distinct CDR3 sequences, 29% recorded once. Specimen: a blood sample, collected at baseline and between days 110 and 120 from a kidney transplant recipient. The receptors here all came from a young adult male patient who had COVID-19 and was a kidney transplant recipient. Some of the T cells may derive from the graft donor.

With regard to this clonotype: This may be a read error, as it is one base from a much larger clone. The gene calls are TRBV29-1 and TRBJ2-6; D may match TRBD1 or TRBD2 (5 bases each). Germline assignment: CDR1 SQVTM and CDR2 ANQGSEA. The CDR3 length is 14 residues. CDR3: CSVDGESGANALTF. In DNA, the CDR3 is TGCAGCGTTGATGGGGAGTCTGGGGCCAACGCCCTGACTTTC. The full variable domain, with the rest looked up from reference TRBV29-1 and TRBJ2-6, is SAVISQKPSRDICQRGTSLTIQCQVDSQVTMMFWYRQQPGQSLTLIATANQGSEATYESGFVIDKFPISRPNLTFSTLTVSNMSPEDSSIYLCSVDGESGANALTFGAGSRLTVL.

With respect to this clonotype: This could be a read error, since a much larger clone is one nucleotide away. The CDR3 is CASAPVTGITNTIYF. CDR3 nucleotide sequence: TGTGCCAGCGCCCCCGTGACAGGGATCACAAACACCATATATTTT. V is TRBV12-3 or TRBV12-4 and J is TRBJ1-3, with 7 bases identical to TRBD1. Unmatched junction bases numbered 13, after V lost 8 bases and J lost 6 bases. CDR3 length: 15 residues.

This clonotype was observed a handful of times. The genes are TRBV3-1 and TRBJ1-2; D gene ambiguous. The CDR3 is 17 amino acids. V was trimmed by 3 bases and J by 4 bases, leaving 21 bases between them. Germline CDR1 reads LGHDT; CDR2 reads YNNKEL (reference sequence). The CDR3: CASSQYLTLRKTYGYTF. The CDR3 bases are TGTGCCAGCAGCCAGTACCTCACCCTTCGAAAGACCTATGGCTACACCTTC.

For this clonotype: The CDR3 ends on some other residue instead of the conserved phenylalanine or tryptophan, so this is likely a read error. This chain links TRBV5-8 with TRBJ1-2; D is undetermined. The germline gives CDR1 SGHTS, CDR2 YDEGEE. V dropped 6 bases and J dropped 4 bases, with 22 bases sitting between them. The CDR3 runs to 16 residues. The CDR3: CASIWHHPRKTYGYTL. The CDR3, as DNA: TGTGCCAGCATATGGCATCATCCACGAAAGACCTATGGCTACACCCTC.

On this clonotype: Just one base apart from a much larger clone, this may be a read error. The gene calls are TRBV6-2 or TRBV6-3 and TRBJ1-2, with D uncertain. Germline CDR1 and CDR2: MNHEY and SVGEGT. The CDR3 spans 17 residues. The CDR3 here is CANSARICIGKTYGYTF. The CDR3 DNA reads TGTGCCAACAGTGCGCGTATCTGCATCGGAAAGACCTATGGCTACACCTTC.

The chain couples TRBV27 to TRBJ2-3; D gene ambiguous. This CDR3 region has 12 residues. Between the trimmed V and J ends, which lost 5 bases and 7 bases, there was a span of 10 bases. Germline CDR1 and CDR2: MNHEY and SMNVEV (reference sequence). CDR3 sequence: CASSPSLHTQYF. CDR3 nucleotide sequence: TGTGCCAGCAGTCCGTCGTTGCATACGCAGTATTTT.

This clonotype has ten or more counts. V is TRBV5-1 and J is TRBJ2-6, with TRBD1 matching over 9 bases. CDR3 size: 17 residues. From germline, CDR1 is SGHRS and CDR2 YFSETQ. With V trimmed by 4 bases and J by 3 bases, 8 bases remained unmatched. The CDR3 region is CASSTDPGQGGANVLTF. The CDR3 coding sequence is TGCGCCAGCAGCACCGACCCGGGACAGGGTGGGGCCAACGTCCTGACTTTC.

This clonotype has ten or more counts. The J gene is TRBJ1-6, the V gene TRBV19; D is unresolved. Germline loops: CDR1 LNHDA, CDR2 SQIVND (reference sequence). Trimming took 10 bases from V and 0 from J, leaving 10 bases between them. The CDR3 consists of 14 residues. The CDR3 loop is CATGRSSYNSPLHF. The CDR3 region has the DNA TGTGCCACGGGCAGGAGCTCCTATAATTCACCCCTCCACTTT.

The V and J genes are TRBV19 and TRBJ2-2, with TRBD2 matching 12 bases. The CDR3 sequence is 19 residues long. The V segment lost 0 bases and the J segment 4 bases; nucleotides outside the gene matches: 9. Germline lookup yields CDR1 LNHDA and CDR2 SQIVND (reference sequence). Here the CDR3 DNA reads TGTGCCAGTAGTATAGAGGGGCTAGCGGGAGGGCCGGTCACCGGGGAGCTGTTTTTT. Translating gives CASSIEGLAGGPVTGELFF.

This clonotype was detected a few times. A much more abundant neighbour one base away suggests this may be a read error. For the CDR3, the DNA is TGTGCCAGCAGTTCATCCAGAGGATATGGCTACACCTTC. Amino acids: CASSSSRGYGYTF. The V gene is TRBV28, the J gene TRBJ1-2; D not resolved. There are 13 residues in the CDR3. Germline V lookup: CDR1 MDHEN, CDR2 SYDVKM. The ends were cut back, 4 bases at V and 5 bases at J, with 11 bases in the middle.

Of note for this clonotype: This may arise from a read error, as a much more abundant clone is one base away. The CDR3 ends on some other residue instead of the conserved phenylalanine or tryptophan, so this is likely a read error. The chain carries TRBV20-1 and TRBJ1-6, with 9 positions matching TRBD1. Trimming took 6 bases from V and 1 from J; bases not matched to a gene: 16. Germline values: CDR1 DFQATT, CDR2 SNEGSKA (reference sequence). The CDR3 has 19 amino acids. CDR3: CSAVPRGVQGASYNSPLHL. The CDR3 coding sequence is TGCAGTGCCGTACCTCGAGGTGTACAGGGGGCATCCTATAATTCACCCCTCCACCTT.

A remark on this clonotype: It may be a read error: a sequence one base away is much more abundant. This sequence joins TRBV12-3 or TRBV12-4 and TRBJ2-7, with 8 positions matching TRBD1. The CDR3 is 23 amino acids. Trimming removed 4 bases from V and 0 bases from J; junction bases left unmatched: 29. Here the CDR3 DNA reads TGTGCCAGCAGTTCAATGGGGAGATTTAGTGGACAGGGTGGAATCTTGAGCTCCTACGAGCAGTACTTC. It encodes CASSSMGRFSGQGGILSSYEQYF.

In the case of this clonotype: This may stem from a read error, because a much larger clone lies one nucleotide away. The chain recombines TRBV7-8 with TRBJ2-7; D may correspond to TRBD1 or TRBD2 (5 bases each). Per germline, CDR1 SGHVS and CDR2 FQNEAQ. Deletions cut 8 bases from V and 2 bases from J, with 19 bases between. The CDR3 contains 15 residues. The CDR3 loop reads CASGQSGTRTYEQYF. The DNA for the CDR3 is TGTGCCAGCGGCCAGTCCGGGACGAGGACCTACGAGCAGTACTTC.

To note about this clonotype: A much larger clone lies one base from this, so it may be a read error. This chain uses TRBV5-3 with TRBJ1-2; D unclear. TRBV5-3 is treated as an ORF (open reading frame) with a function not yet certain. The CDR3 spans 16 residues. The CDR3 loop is CARLQVVVRKTYGHTF. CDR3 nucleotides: TGTGCCAGATTGCAAGTAGTGGTGAGAAAGACCTATGGCCACACCTTC.

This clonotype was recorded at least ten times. The CDR3 loop reads CASSESCSFRKTYGYTF. Here the CDR3 DNA reads TGTGCCAGCAGTGAGTCATGCAGCTTCCGAAAGACCTATGGCTACACCTTC. This chain joins TRBV12-3 or TRBV12-4 and TRBJ1-2; D call uncertain. Trimming shortened V by 5 bases and J by 4 bases, and 23 bases separated the two germline ends. The CDR3 contains 17 residues.

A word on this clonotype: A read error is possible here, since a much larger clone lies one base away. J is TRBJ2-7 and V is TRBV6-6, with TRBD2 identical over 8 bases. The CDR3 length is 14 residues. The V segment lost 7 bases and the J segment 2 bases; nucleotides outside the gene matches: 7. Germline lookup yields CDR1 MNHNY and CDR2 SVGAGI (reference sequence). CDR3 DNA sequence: TGTGCCAGCACATCGGGGGGGGCGACCTACGAGCAGTACGTC. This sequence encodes CASTSGGATYEQYV.

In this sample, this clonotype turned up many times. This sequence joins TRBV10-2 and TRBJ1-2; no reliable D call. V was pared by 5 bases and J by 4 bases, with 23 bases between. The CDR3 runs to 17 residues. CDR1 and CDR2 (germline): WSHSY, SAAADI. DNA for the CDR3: TGCGCCAGCAGTTTTGAGCGCACTTCTAGAAAGACCTATGGCTACACCTTC. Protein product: CASSFERTSRKTYGYTF.

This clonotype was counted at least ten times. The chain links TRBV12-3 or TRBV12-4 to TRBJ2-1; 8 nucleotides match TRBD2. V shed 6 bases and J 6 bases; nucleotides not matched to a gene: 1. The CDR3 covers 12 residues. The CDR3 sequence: CASSGTSNEQFF. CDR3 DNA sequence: TGTGCCAGCAGCGGGACTAGCAATGAGCAGTTCTTC.

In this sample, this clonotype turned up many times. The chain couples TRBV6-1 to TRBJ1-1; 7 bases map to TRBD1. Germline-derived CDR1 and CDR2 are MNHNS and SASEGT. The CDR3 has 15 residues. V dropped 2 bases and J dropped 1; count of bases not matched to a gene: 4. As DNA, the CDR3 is TGTGCCAGCAGTGAACAGGGGGGGGAGAACACTGAAGCTTTCTTT. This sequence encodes CASSEQGGENTEAFF.

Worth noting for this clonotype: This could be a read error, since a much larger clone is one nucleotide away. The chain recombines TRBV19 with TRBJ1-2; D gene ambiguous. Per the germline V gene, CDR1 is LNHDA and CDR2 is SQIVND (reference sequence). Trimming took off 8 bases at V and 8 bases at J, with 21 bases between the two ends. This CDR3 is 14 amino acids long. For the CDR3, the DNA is TGTGCCAGTGAGCCGGGAAAGGGCCTAGGAGGCTACACCTTC. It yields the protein CASEPGKGLGGYTF.

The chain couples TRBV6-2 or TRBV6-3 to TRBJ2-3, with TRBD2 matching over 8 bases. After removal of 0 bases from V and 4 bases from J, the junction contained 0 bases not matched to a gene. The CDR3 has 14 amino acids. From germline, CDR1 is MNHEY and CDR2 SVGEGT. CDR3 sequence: CASSYSTSADTQYF. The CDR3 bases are TGTGCCAGCAGTTACTCGACTAGCGCAGATACGCAGTATTTT.

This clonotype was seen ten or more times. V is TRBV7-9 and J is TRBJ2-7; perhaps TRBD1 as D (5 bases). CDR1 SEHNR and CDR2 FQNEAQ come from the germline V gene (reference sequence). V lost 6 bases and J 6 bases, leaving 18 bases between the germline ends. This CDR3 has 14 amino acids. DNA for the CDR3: TGTGCCAGCAGGTCCGGAACAGGACCTCGCGAGCAGTACTTC. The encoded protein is CASRSGTGPREQYF.

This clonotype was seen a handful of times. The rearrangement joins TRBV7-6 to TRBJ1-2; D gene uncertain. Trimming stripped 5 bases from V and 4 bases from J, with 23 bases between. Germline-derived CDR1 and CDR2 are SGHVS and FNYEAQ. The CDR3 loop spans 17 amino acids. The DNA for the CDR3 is TGTGCCAGCAGCGCAAATCTTGAATCTCGAAAGACCTATGGCTACACCTTC. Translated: CASSANLESRKTYGYTF. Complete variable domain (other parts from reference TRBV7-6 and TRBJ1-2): GAGVSQSPRYKVTKRGQDVALRCDPISGHVSLYWYRQALGQGPEFLTYFNYEAQQDKSGLPNDRFSAERPEGSISTLTIQRTEQRDSAMYRCASSANLESRKTYGYTFGSGTRLTVV.

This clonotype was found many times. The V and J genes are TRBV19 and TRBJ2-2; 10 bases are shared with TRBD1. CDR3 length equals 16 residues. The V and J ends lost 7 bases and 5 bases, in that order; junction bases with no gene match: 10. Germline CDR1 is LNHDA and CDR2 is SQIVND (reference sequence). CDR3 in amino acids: CASTLREGQGTGELFF. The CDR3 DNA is TGTGCCAGTACTCTTCGTGAGGGACAGGGGACCGGGGAGCTGTTTTTT.

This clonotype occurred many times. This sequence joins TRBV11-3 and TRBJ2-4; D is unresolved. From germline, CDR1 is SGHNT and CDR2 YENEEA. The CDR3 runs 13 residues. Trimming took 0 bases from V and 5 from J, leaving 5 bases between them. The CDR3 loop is CASSLESQNIQYF. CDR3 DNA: TGTGCCAGCAGCTTAGAGTCCCAAAACATTCAGTACTTC.

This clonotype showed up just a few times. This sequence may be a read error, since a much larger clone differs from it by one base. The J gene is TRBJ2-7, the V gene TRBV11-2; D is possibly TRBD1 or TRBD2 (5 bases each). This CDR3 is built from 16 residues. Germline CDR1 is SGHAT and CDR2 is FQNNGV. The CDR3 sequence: CANSLDRWGSGYEQYF. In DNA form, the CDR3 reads TGTGCCAACAGCTTAGATCGCTGGGGGAGTGGCTACGAGCAGTACTTC. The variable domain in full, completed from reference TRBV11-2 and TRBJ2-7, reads EAGVAQSPRYKIIEKRQSVAFWCNPISGHATLYWYQQILGQGPKLLIQFQNNGVVDDSQLPKDRFSAERLKGVDSTLKIQPAKLEDSAVYLCANSLDRWGSGYEQYFGPGTRLTVT.